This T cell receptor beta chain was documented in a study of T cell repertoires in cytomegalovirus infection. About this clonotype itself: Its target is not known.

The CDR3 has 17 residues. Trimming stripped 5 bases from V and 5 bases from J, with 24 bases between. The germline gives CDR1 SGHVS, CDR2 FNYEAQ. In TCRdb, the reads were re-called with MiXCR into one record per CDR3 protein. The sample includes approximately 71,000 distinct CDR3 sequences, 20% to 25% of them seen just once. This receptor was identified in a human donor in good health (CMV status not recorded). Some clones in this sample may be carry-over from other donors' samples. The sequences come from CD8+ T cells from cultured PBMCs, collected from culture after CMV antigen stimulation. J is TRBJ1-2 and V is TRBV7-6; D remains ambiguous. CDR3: CASSRRTWRREGYGYTF. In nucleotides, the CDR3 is TGTGCCAGCAGCCGACGGACTTGGAGGAGGGAAGGGTATGGCTACACCTTC.